Below, one T cell receptor beta chain is given with its context. This sample is part of a study of T cell repertoires in cytomegalovirus infection. CDR1 SGDLS and CDR2 YYNGEE come from the germline V gene. V gave up 5 bases and J gave up 6 bases; unmatched junction bases: 9. The CDR3 has 14 amino acids. One entry per CDR3 protein, called by TCRdb with MiXCR from the reads. The table shows 450,000 to 550,000 distinct CDR3 sequences, with about 15% occurring only once. This clonotype originated in a human donor in good health (CMV status not recorded). Some clones in this sample may be carry-over from other donors' samples. Sequencing was done on a sample of CD8+ T cells from PBMCs. This rearrangement joins TRBV9 to TRBJ2-7, with TRBD1 matching over 9 bases. CDR3 coding DNA: TGTGCCAGCAGTTCGGGACAGGGCCCCGGCGAGCAGTACTTC. The encoded protein is CASSSGQGPGEQYF.